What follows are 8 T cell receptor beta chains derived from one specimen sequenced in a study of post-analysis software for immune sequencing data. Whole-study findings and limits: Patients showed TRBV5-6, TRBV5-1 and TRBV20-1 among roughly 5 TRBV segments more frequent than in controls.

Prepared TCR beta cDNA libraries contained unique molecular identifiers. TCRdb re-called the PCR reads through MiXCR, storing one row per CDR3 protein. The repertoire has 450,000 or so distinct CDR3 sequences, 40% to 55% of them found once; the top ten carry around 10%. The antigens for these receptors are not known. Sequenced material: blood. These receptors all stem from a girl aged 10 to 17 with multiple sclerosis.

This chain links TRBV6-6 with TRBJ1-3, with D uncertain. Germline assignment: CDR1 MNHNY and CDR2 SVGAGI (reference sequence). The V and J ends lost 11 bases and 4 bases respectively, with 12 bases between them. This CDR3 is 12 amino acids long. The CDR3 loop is CAAARAGNTIYF. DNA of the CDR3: TGTGCCGCCGCTAGAGCCGGAAACACCATATATTTT.

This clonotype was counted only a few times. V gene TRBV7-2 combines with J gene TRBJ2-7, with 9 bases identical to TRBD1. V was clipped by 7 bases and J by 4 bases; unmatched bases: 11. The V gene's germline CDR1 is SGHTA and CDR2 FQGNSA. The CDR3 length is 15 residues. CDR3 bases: TGTGCCAGCATCCTTACCGGGACAGGGAGTTACGAGCAGTACTTC. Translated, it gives CASILTGTGSYEQYF.

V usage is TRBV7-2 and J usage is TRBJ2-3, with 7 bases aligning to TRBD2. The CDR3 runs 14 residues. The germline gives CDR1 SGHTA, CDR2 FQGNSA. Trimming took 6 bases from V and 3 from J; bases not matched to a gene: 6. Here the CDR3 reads CASRPAGGTDTQYF. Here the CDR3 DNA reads TGTGCCAGCAGACCGGCCGGGGGGACAGATACGCAGTATTTT.

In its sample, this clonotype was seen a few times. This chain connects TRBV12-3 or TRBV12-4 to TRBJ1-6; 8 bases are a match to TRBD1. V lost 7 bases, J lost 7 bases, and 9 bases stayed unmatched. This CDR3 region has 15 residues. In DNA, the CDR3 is TGTGCCAGCACCTCCTGGACAGGGAACAATTCACCCCTCCACTTT. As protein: CASTSWTGNNSPLHF.

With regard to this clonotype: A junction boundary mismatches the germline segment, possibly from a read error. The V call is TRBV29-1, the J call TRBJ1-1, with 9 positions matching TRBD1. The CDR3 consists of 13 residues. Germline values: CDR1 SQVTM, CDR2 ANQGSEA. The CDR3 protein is CSVTGTGNTEAFF. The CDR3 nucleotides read TGCAGCGTTACCGGGACAGGGAACACCGAAGCTTTCTTT.

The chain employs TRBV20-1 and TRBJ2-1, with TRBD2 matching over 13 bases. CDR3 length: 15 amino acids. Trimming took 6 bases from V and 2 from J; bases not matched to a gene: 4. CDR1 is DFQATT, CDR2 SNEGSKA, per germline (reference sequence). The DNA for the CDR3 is TGCAGTGCATCCGGGACTAGCGGGACCTACAATGAGCAGTTCTTC. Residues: CSASGTSGTYNEQFF.

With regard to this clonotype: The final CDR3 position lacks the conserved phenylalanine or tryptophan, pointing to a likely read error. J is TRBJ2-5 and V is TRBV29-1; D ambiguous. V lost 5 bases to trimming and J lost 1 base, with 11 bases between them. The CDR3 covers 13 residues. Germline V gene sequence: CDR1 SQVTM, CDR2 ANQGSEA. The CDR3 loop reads CSVRAVFQETQYL. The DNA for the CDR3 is TGCAGCGTTCGGGCAGTTTTCCAAGAGACCCAGTACCTC.

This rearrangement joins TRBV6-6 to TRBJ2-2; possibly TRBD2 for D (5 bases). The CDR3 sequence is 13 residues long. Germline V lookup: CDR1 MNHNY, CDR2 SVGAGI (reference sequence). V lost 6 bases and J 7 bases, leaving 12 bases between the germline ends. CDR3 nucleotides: TGTGCCAGCAGCCGGGATCATGGCGGGGAGCTGTTTTTT. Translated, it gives CASSRDHGGELFF.